This TCR beta chain was recovered during a study of human T cells and chemical hapten exposure. Points from the study as a whole: PT1 expanded TCR counts and patch test score correlated positively.

Noted time point: patch test 2, 6 weeks after DPC sensitization. Regarding treatment: therapeutic diphenylcyclopropenone sensitization with weekly scalp DPC. Blood draws came before every patch-test application. MiXCR, run by TCRdb on the RACE reads, gives a single entry per CDR3 protein. The sample has some 350,000 distinct CDR3 sequences; more than 5% are singletons. As to this clonotype: The target antigen is unknown.

CDR3 length: 12 residues. The germline V gene encodes CDR1 SEHNR and CDR2 FQNEAQ (reference sequence). V gave up 3 bases and J gave up 8 bases, with 10 bases separating them. The J gene is TRBJ1-1, the V gene TRBV7-9; D not certain. The sequence came from a woman aged 18-29 years with alopecia areata. Some clones in this sample may be carry-over from other donors' samples. The sample here was whole blood, taken in connection with sensitization to the hapten diphenylcyclopropenone (DPC). This CDR3 is CASSLSPTEAFF. The CDR3 DNA follows: TGTGCCAGCAGCTTGAGCCCCACGGAAGCTTTCTTT.